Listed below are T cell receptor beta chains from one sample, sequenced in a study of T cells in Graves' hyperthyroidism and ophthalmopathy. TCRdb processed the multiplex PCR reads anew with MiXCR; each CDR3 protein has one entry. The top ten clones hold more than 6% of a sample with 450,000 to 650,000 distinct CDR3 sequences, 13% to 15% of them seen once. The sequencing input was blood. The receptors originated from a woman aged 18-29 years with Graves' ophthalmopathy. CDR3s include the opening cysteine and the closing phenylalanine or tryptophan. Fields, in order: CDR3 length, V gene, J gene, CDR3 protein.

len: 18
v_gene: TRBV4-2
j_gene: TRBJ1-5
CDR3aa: CASSQDGQGLISNQPQHF

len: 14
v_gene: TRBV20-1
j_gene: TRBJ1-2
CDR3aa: CSVSSDTANYGYTF

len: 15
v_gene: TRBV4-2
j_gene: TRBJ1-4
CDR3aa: CASSQPGTGNEKLFF

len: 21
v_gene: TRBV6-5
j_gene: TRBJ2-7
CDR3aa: CASSYSSAPRTGGTSDYEQYF

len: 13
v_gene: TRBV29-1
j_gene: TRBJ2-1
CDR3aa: CSGRSGAYNEQFF

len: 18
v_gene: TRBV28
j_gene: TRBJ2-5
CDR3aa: CASSGGTSGRQVQETQYF

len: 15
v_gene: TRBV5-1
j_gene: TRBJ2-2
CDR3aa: CASRRTSADTGELFF

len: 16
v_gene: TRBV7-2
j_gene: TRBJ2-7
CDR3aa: CASSHRIAGGSYEQYF

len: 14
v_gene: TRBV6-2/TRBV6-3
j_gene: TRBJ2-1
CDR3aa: CASSQRGRGHEQFF

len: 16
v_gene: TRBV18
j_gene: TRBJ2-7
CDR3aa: CASSPGTPGALYEQYF

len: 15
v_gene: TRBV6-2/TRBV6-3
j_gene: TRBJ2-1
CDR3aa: CASRDSGVGDNEQFF

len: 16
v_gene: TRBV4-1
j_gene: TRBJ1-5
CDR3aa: CASSQGGTGMLQPQHF

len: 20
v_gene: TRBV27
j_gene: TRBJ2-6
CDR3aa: CASRDQPMTTLSSGANVLTF

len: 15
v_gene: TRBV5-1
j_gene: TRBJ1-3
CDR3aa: CASSLVADSGNTIYF

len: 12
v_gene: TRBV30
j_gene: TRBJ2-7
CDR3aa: CAWSINRDEQYF

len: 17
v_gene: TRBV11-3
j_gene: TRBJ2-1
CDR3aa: CASSLASWRLSYNEQFF

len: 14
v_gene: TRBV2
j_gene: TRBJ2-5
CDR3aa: CASSPQGAGETQYF

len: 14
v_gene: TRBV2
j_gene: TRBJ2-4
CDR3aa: CASRRGQGANIQYF

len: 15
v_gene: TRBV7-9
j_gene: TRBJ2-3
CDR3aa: CASSLGAGVIDTQYF